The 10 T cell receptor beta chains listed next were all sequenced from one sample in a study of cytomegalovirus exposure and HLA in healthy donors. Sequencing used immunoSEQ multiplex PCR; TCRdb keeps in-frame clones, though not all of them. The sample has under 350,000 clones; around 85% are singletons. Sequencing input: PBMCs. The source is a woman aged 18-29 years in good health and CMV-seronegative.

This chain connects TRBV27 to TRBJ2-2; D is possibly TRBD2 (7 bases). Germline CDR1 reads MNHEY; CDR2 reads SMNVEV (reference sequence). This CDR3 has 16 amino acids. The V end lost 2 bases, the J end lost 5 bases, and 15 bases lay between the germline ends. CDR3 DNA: TGTGCCAGCAGTTTAACGGGGGGCGCTCTGACCGGGGAGCTGTTTTTT. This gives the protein CASSLTGGALTGELFF.

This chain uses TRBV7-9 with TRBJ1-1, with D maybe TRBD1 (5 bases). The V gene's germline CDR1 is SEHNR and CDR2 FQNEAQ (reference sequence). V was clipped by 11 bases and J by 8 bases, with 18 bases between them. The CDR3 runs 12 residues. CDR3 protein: CASPGGGTEAFF. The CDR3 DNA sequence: TGTGCCTCGCCGGGTGGAGGGACCGAAGCTTTCTTT. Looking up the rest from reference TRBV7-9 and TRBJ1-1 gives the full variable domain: DTGVSQNPRHKITKRGQNVTFRCDPISEHNRLYWYRQTLGQGPEFLTYFQNEAQLEKSRLLSDRFSAERPKGSFSTLEIQRTEQGDSAMYLCASPGGGTEAFFGQGTRLTVV.

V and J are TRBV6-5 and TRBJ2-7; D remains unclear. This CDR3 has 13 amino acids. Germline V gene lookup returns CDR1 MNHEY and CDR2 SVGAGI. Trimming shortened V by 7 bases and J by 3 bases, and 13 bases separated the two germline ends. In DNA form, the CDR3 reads TGTGCCAGCATAGGAGTGCAAGGCTACGAGCAGTACTTC. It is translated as CASIGVQGYEQYF.

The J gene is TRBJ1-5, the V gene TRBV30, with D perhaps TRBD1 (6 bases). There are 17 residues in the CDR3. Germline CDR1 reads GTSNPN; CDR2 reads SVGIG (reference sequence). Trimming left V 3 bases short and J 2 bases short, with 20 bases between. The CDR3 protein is CAWRDPSGYRGNQPQHF. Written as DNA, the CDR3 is TGTGCCTGGAGGGACCCTTCCGGTTACAGGGGCAATCAGCCCCAGCATTTT.

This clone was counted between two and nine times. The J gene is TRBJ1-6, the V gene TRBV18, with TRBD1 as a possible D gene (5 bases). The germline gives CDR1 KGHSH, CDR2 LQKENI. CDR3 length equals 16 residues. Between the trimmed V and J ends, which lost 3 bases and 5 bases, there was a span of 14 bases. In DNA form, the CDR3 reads TGTGCCAGCTCACCGACTCAGGGAAGGGATAATTCACCCCTCCACTTT. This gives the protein CASSPTQGRDNSPLHF.

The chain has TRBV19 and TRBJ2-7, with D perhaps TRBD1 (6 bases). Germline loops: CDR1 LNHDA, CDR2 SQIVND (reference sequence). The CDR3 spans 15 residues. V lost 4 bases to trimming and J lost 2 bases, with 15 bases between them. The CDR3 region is CASSKATGTPYEQYF. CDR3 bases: TGTGCCAGTAGTAAAGCAACAGGGACACCCTACGAGCAGTACTTC.

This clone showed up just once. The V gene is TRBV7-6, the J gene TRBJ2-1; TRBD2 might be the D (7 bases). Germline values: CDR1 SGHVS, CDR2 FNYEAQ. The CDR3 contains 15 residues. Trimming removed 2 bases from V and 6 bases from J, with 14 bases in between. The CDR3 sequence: CASSLRGGPGNEQFF. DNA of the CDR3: TGTGCCAGCAGCTTAAGGGGGGGCCCGGGCAATGAGCAGTTCTTC.

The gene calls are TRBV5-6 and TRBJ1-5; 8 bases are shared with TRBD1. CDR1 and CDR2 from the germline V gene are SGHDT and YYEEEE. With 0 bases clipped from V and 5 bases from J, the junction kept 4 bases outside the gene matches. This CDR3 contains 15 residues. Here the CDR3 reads CASSLGDRPHQPQHF. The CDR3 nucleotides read TGTGCCAGCAGCTTGGGGGACAGGCCCCATCAGCCCCAGCATTTT.

In DNA form, the CDR3 reads TGTGCCACAGGACAGGGTGCGTCCAAAAACATTCAGTACTTC. Its translation: CATGQGASKNIQYF. The rearrangement joins TRBV6-6 to TRBJ2-4; 8 nucleotides line up with TRBD1. CDR3 length equals 14 residues. Trimming cost V 10 bases and J 2 bases; bases outside gene matches: 7. The germline V gene encodes CDR1 MNHNY and CDR2 SVGAGI (reference sequence).

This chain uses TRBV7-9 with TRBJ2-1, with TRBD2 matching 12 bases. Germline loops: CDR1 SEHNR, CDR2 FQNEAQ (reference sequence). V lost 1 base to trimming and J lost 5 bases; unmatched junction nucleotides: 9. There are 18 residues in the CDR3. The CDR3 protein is CASSLGRLAGVRDNEQFF. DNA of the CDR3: TGTGCCAGCAGCTTAGGGAGACTAGCGGGAGTGAGGGACAATGAGCAGTTCTTC.